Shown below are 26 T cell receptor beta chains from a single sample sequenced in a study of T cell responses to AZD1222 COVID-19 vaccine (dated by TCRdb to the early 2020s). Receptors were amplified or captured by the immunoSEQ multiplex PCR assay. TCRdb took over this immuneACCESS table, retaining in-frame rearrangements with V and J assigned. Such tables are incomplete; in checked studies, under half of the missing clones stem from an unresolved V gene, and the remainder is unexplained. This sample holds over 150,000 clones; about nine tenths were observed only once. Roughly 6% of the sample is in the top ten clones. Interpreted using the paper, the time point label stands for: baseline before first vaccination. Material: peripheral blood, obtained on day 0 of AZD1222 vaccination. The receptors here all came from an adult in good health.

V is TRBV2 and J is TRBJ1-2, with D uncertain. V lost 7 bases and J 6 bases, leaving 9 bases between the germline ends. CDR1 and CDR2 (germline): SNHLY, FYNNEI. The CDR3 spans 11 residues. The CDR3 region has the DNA TGTGCCAGCAATTGGCATAATGGCTACACCTTC. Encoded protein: CASNWHNGYTF.

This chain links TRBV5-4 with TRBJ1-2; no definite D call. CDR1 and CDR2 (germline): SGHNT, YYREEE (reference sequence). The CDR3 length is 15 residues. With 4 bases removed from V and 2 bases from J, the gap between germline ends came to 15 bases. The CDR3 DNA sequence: TGTGCCAGCAGCGGGCTCACGGGGAGGAACTATGGCTACACCTTC. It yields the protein CASSGLTGRNYGYTF.

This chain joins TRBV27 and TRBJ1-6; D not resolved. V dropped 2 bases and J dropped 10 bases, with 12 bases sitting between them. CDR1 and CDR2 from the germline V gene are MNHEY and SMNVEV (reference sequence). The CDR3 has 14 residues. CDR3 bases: TGTGCCAGCAGTTTACTTACTATGGGGTCACCCCTCCACTTT. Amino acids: CASSLLTMGSPLHF.

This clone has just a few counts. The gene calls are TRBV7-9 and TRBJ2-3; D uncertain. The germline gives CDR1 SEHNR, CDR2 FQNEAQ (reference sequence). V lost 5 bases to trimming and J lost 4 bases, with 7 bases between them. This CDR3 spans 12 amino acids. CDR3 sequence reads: CASSASPDTQYF. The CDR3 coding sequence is TGTGCCAGCAGCGCCTCACCAGATACGCAGTATTTT.

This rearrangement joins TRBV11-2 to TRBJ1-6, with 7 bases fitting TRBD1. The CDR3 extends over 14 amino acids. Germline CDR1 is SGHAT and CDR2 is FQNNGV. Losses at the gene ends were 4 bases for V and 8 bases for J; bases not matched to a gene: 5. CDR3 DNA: TGTGCCAGCAGCTCGAGACAGGGATATTCACCCCTCCACTTT. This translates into CASSSRQGYSPLHF. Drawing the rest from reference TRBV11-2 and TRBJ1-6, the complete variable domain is EAGVAQSPRYKIIEKRQSVAFWCNPISGHATLYWYQQILGQGPKLLIQFQNNGVVDDSQLPKDRFSAERLKGVDSTLKIQPAKLEDSAVYLCASSSRQGYSPLHFGNGTRLTVT.

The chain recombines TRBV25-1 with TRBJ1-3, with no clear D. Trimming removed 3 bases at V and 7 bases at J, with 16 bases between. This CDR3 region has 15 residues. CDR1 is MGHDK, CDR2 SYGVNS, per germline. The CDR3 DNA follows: TGTGCCAGCAGTGATGGGGAGTGGGCTTGGAACACCATATATTTT. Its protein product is CASSDGEWAWNTIYF.

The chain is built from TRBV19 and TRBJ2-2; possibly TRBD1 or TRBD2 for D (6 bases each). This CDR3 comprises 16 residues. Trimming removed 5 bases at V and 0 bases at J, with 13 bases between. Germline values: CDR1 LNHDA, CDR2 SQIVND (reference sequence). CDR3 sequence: CASSPTGRTNTGELFF. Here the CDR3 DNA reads TGTGCCAGTAGTCCAACAGGGAGGACGAACACCGGGGAGCTGTTTTTT.

The CDR3 DNA sequence: TGTGCCAGCAGTGAATTGGGGCAGGATGAAAAACTGTTTTTT. This translates into CASSELGQDEKLFF. The chain recombines TRBV6-1 with TRBJ1-4; maybe TRBD1 (5 bases). Germline CDR1 MNHNS, CDR2 SASEGT. The CDR3 is 14 residues long. V shed 2 bases and J shed 6 bases, with 10 bases lying between them.

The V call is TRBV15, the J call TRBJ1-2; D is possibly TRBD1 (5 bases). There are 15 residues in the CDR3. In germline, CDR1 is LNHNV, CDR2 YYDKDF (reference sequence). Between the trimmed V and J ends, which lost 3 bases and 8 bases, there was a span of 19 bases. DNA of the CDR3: TGTGCCACCAGCAGTCGTACAGGAGAGGTGTACGGCTACACCTTC. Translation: CATSSRTGEVYGYTF. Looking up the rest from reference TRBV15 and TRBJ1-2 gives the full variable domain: DAMVIQNPRYQVTQFGKPVTLSCSQTLNHNVMYWYQQKSSQAPKLLFHYYDKDFNNEADTPDNFQSRRPNTSFCFLDIRSPGLGDTAMYLCATSSRTGEVYGYTFGSGTRLTVV.

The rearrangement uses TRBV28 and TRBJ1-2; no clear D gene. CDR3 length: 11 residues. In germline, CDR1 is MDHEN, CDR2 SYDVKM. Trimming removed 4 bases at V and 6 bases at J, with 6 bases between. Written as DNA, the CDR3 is TGTGCCAGCAGTTCAGACGATGGCTACACCTTC. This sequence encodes CASSSDDGYTF.

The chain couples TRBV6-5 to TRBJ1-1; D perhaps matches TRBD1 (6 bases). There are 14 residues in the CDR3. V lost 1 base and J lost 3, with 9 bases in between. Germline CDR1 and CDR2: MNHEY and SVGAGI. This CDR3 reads CASSYLGADTEAFF. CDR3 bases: TGTGCCAGCAGTTACTTGGGGGCTGACACTGAAGCTTTCTTT.

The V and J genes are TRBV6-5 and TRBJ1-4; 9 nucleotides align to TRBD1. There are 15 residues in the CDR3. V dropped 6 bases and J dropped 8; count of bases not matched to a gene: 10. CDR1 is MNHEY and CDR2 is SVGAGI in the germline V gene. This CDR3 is CASSVGTGQGEKLFF. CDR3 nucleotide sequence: TGTGCCAGCAGCGTGGGTACTGGACAGGGGGAAAAACTGTTTTTT.

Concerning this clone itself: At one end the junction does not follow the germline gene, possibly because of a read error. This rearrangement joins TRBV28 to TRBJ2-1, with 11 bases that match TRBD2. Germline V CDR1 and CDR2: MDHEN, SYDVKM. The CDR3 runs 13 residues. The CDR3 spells CASSLRRVAGGLF. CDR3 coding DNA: TGTGCCAGCAGTTTGAGAAGAGTAGCGGGAGGGCTCTTC.

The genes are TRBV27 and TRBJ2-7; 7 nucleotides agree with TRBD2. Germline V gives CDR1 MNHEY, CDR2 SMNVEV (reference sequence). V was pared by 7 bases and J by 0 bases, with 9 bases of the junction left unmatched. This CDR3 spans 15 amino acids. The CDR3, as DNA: TGTGCCAGCACCTACTCTAGCGGCTTCTCCTACGAGCAGTACTTC. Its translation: CASTYSSGFSYEQYF.

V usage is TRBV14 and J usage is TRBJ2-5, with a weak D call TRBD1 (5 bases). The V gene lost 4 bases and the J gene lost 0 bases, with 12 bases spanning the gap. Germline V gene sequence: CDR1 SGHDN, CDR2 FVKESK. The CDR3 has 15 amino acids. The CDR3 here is CASSRGLNYQETQYF. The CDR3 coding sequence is TGTGCCAGCAGCCGGGGCCTGAACTACCAAGAGACCCAGTACTTC.

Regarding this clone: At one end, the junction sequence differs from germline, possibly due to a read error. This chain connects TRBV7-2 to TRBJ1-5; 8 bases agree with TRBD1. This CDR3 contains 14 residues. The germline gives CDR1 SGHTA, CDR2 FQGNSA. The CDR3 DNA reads TGTGCCAGCAGCGGATCAGGGGGCAACCAGCCCCAGCATTTT. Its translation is CASSGSGGNQPQHF.

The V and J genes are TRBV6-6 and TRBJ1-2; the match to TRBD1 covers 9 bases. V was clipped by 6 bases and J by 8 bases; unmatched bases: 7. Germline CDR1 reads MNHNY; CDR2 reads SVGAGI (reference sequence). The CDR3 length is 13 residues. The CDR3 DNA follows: TGTGCCAGCAGGGGAACAGGGGGCGTGGGCTACACCTTC. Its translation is CASRGTGGVGYTF.

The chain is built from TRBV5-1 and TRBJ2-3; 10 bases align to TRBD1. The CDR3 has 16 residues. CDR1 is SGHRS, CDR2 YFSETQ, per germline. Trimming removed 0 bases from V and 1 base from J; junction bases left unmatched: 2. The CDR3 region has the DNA TGCGCCAGCAGCTTGGGCGGGACAGGGGGCACAGATACGCAGTATTTT. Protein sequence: CASSLGGTGGTDTQYF.

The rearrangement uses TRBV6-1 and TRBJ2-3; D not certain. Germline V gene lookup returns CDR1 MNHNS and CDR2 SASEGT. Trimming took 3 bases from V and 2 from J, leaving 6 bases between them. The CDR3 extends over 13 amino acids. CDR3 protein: CASSEGATDTQYF. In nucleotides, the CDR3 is TGTGCCAGCAGTGAGGGCGCCACAGATACGCAGTATTTT.

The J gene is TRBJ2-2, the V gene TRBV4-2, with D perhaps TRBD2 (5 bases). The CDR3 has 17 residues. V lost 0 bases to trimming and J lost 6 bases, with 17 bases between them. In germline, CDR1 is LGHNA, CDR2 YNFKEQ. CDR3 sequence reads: CASSQDWDRRWAGELFF. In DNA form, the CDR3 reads TGTGCCAGCAGCCAAGATTGGGATAGGAGGTGGGCCGGGGAGCTGTTTTTT.

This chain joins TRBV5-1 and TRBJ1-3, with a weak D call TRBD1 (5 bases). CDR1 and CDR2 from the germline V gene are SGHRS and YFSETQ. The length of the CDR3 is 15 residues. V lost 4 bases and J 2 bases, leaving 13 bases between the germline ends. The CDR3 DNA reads TGCGCCAGCAGCAGAACAGGAGGTACTGGAAACACCATATATTTT. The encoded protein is CASSRTGGTGNTIYF.

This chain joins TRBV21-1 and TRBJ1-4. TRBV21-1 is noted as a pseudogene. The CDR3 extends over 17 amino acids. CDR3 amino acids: CASTRGAGGAANEKLFF. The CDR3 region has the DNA TGTGCCAGCACCCGAGGAGCGGGGGGCGCGGCTAATGAAAAACTGTTTTTT.

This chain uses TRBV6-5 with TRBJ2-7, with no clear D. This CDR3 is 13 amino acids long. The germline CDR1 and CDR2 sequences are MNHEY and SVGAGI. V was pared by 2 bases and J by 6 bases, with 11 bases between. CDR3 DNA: TGTGCCAGCAGTTACGATGCCAGCCTCGAGCAGTACTTC. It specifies CASSYDASLEQYF.

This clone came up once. CDR3 sequence reads: CASSPGWRQGPSGANVLTF. As DNA, the CDR3 is TGTGCCAGCAGCCCTGGCTGGAGACAGGGTCCCTCTGGGGCCAACGTCCTGACTTTC. This rearrangement joins TRBV7-9 to TRBJ2-6, with TRBD1 matching over 7 bases. Germline assignment: CDR1 SEHNR and CDR2 FQNEAQ (reference sequence). The junction had 13 bases not matched to a gene; V was cut back by 5 bases and J by 0 bases. The CDR3 covers 19 residues. Filled out from reference TRBV7-9 and TRBJ2-6, the complete variable domain reads DTGVSQNPRHKITKRGQNVTFRCDPISEHNRLYWYRQTLGQGPEFLTYFQNEAQLEKSRLLSDRFSAERPKGSFSTLEIQRTEQGDSAMYLCASSPGWRQGPSGANVLTFGAGSRLTVL.

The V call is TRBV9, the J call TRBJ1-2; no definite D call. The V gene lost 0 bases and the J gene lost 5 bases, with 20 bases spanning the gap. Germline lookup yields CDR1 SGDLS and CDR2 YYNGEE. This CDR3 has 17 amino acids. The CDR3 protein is CASSVGFPGSTTYGYTF. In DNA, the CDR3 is TGTGCCAGCAGCGTAGGGTTTCCTGGGAGCACGACTTATGGCTACACCTTC.

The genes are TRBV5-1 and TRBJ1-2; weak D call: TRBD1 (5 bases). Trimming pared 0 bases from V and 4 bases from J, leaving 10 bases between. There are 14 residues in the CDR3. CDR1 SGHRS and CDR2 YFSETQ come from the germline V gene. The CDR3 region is CASSLEPGRYGYTF. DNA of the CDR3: TGCGCCAGCAGCTTGGAGCCAGGGCGCTATGGCTACACCTTC.